This record looks at one T cell receptor (beta chain) sequence and its context. The antigen remains unidentified. Germline V gives CDR1 LGHNT, CDR2 FRNRAP. V shed 6 bases and J shed 4 bases, with 28 bases lying between them. This CDR3 comprises 18 residues. The data derive from a study of T cell responses to AZD1222 COVID-19 vaccine. Method: immunoSEQ multiplex PCR; TCRdb's copy keeps in-frame clones and lacks some. The data show fewer than 150,000 clones, with roughly 93% seen just once and 6.5% to 8.5% held by the top ten. Study-level points and caveats: Spike-spanning, vaccine-associated CD4 TCRs were dominant at 160-218 and 743-854.

V gene TRBV12-5 combines with J gene TRBJ2-7, with a possible D match to TRBD2 (6 bases). The clonotype comes from an adult who received the AZD1222 COVID-19 vaccine. Sequencing was performed on peripheral blood, taken 28 days after the second AZD1222 dose. As DNA, the CDR3 is TGTGCTAGTGGGCGATCTTACGGACGGTACGAGGAGGGTTACGAGCAGTACTTC. It yields the protein CASGRSYGRYEEGYEQYF.